One TCR beta chain is described in this entry. Its antigen is not identified. The data belong to a study of T cell responses to AZD1222 COVID-19 vaccine. At the level of the study: Some second doses came at about 4 weeks and others at about 12 weeks; these were pooled. Findings and limits, study-wide: Donors skewed white British and female; clonal diversity was possibly underestimated. The study found Spike-specific TCR breadth and depth rose after two AZD1222 doses. Sampled repertoires all dated from after the peak T cell response.

Assay used: immunoSEQ multiplex PCR; TCRdb lists only in-frame clones, some missing. The sample includes 150,000 or so clones, approximately 90% seen only once; the top ten take approximately 1.8%. V dropped 3 bases and J dropped 7 bases, with 10 bases sitting between them. Germline V CDR1 and CDR2: KGHSH, LQKENI. The CDR3 spans 13 residues. The clonotype comes from an adult in good health. The chain employs TRBV18 and TRBJ1-5; weak D call: TRBD1 (5 bases). The sequencing used peripheral blood, collected on day 0 of AZD1222 vaccination. The CDR3 sequence: CASSPWRDQPQHF. The CDR3 coding sequence is TGTGCCAGCTCACCGTGGAGGGACCAGCCCCAGCATTTT. Variable domain in full (rest from reference TRBV18 and TRBJ1-5): NAGVMQNPRHLVRRRGQEARLRCSPMKGHSHVYWYRQLPEEGLKFMVYLQKENIIDESGMPKERFSAEFPKEGPSILRIQQVVRGDSAAYFCASSPWRDQPQHFGDGTRLSIL.